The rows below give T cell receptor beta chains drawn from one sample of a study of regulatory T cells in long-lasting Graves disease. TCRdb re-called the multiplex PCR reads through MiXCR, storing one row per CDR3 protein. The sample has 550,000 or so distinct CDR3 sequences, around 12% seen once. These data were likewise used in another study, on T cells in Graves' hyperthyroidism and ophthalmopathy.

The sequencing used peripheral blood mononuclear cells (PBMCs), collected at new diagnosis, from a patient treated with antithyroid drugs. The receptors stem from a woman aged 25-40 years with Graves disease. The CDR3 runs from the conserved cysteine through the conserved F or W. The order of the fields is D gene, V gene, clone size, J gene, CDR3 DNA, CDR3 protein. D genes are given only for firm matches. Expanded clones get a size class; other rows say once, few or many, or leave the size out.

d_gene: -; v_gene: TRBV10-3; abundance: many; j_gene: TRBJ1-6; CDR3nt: TGTGCCATCAGCGGGGTGGATTCACCCCTCCACTTT; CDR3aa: CAISGVDSPLHF
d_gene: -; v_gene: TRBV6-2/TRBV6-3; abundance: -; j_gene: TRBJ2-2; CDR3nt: TGTGCCAGCAGTTATCTGGGTGGGGCCACCACCGGGGAGCTGTTTTTT; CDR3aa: CASSYLGGATTGELFF
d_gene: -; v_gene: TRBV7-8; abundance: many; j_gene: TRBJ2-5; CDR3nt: TGTGCCAGCAGCCCGAGAGACAGTTTATTAGAGACCCAGTACTTC; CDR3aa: CASSPRDSLLETQYF
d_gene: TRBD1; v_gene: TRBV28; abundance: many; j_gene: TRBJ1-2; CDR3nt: TGTGCCAGCAGAACCCCCGGGACAGGGCTAGAGTTGGACTATGGCTACACCTTC; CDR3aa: CASRTPGTGLELDYGYTF
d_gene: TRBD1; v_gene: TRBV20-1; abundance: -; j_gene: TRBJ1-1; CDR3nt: TGCAGTGCCCAGGGGACAGGGGACACTGAAGCTTTCTTT; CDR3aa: CSAQGTGDTEAFF
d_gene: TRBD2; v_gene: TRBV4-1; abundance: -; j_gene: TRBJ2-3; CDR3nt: TGTGCCAGCAGCCCGGTGGGGACTAGCGGGACCCTCGGTACGCAGTATTTT; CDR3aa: CASSPVGTSGTLGTQYF
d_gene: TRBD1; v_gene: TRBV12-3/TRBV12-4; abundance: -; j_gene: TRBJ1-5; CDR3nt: TGTGCCAGCAGTACGACCGGGACAGGGTATCAGCCCCAGCATTTT; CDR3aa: CASSTTGTGYQPQHF
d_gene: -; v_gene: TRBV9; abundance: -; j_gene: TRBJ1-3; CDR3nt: TGTGCCAGCAGTCTCTCGGGTCTCGGAAACACCATATATTTT; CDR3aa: CASSLSGLGNTIYF
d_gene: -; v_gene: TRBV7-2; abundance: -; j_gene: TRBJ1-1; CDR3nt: TGTGCCAGCAGCCCTCCGGGGACGAACACTGAAGCTTTCTTT; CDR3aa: CASSPPGTNTEAFF
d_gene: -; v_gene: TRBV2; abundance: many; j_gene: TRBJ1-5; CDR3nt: TGTGCCAGCAGGGAAAGACCCGGGACGTTCAATAGCAATCAGCCCCAGCATTTT; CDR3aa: CASRERPGTFNSNQPQHF
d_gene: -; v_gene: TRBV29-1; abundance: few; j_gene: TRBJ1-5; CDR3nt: TGCAGCGTCGGCGACGTCCATCAGCCCCAGCATTTT; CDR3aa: CSVGDVHQPQHF
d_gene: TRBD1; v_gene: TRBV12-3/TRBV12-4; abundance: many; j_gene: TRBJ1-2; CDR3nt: TGTGCCAGCAGGTACACAGGGGGTGACTATGGCTACACCTTC; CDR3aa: CASRYTGGDYGYTF
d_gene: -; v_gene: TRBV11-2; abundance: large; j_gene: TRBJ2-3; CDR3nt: TGTGCCAGCAGCTTAGGGAGAGATACGCAGTATTTT; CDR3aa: CASSLGRDTQYF
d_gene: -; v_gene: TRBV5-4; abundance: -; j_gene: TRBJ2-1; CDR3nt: TGTGCCAGCAGCTTGGAGCCCCTACTAGAGCAGTTCTTC; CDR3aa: CASSLEPLLEQFF
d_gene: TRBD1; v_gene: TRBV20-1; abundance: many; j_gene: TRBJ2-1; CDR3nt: TGCAGTGCCGGAGAGTGGGACAGGAGATACAATGAGCAGTTCTTC; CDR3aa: CSAGEWDRRYNEQFF
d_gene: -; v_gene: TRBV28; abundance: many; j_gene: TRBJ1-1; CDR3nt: TGTGCCAGCAGTTTGAGGGGCAGCCTGAACACTGAAGCTTTCTTT; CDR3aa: CASSLRGSLNTEAFF
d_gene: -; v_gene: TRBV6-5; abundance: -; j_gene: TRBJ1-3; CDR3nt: TGTGCCAGCAGTTACGACAGCTCGGGAGGAAACACCATATATTTT; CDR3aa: CASSYDSSGGNTIYF
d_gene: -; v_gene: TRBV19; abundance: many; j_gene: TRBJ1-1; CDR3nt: TGTGCCAGTAGTATATCGGGAGGGGTTGAAGCTTTCTTT; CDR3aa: CASSISGGVEAFF
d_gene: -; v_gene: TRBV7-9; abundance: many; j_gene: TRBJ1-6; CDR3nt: TGTGCCAGCAGCTCTTCCCTTAATTCACCCCTCCACTTT; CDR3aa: CASSSSLNSPLHF
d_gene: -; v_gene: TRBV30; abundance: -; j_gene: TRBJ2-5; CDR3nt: TGTGCCTGGAGCCAAACCCGGGGCTTCGGTGGTGGGTCGAAAGAGACCCAGTACTTC; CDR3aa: CAWSQTRGFGGGSKETQYF
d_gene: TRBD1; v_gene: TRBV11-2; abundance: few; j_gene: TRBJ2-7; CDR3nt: TGTGCCAGCAGCTTAGGGGGGACAGGCCCGATAGGGCAGTACTTC; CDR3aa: CASSLGGTGPIGQYF
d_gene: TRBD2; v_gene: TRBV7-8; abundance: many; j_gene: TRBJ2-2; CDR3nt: TGTGCCAGCAGCTTAGTGAGGACTAGCGGGAGCTCAGGGGAGCTGTTTTTT; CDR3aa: CASSLVRTSGSSGELFF
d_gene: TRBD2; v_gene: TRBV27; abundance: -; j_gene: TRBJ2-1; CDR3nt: TGTGCCAGCAGTTTAATACTAGCGGGGGGCCCCTACAATGAGCAGTTCTTC; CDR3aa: CASSLILAGGPYNEQFF
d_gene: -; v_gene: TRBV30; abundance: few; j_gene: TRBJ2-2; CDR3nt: TGTGCCTGGAGTGTACCTTTCGCCGGGGAGCTGTTTTTT; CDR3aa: CAWSVPFAGELFF
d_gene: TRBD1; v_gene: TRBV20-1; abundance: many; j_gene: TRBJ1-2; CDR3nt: TGCAGTGCCTCCCTCTTAGACAGGGGGCTTGTCTATGGCTACACCTTC; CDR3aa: CSASLLDRGLVYGYTF
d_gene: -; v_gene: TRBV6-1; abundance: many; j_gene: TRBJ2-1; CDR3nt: TGTGCCAGCTTTGTCGGAGCGGGTGGTTCCAATGAGCAGTTCTTC; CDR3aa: CASFVGAGGSNEQFF
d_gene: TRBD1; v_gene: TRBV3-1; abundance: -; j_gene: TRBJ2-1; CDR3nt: TGTGCCAGCAGCCTTACGGACAGGGAGAATGAGCAGTTCTTC; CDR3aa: CASSLTDRENEQFF
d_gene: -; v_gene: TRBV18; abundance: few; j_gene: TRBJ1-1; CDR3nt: TGTGCCAGCCCACCCGGTGGAAACACTGAAGCTTTCTTT; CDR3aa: CASPPGGNTEAFF
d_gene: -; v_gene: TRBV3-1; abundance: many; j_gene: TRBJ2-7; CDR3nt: TGTGCCAGCAGCCAAGATCGCGGACGCGAAGAGTACTTC; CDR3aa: CASSQDRGREEYF
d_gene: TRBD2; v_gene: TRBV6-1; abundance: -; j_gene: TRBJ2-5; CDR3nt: TGTGCCGGCAACACCAGACTAGCGCAAGAGACCCAGTACTTC; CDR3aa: CAGNTRLAQETQYF
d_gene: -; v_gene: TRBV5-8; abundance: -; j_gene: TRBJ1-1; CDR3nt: TGTGCCAGCAGCTTGGGACAGAGAATGAACACTGAAGCTTTCTTT; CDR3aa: CASSLGQRMNTEAFF
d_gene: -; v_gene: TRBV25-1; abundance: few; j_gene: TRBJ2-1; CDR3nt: TGTGCCAGTTGGAAGACCGGAGCTCATGAGCAGTTCTTC; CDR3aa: CASWKTGAHEQFF
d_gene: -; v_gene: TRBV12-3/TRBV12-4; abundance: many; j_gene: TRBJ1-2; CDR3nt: TGTGCCAGCAGTCCCCGACGCGGGAATGGCTACACCTTC; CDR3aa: CASSPRRGNGYTF
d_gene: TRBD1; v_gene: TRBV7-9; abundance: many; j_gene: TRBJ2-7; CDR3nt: TGTGCCAGCAGCGCGGGACAGGGGGGCCACGAGCAGTACTTC; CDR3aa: CASSAGQGGHEQYF
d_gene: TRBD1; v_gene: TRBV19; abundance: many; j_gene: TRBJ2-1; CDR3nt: TGTGCCAGTAGTATAGTACAGGGGGCTAGGGATGAGCAGTTCTTC; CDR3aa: CASSIVQGARDEQFF
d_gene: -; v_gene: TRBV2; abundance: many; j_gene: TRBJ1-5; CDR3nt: TGTGCCAGCAGTGGGGAAGGAGGGGCGGCAAATCAGCCCCAGCATTTT; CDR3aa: CASSGEGGAANQPQHF
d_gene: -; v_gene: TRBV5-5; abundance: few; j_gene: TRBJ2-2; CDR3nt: TGTGCCAGCAGCACACCACAGGATTTGAACACCGGGGAGCTGTTTTTT; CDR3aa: CASSTPQDLNTGELFF
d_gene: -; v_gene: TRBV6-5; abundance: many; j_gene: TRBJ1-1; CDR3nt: TGTGCCAGCAGTTACGACGGGGGCAGACGGAACACTGAAGCTTTCTTT; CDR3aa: CASSYDGGRRNTEAFF
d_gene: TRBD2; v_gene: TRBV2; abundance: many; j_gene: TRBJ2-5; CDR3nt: TGTGCCAGCAGTGCACTATCGCGGGAGGTGCGAGAGACCCAGTACTTC; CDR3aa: CASSALSREVRETQYF
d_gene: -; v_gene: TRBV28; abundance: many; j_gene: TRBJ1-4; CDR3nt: TGTGCCAGCAGCCGCGGAGGGCCTGCCTCTGCAACTAATGAAAAACTGTTTTTT; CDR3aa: CASSRGGPASATNEKLFF
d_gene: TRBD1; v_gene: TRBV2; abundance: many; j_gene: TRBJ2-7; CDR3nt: TGTGCCAGCAGAAAGGGGGCAGGGGAGAGCGAGCAGTACTTC; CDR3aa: CASRKGAGESEQYF
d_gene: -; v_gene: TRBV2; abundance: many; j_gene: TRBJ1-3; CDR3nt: TGTGCCAGCAGAAACCCCGGCAACACCATATATTTT; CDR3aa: CASRNPGNTIYF
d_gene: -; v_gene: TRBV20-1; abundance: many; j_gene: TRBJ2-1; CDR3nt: TGCAGTGCTAGAGACCATCAGGGCGGATTAGCGTTGGGCTACAATGAGCAGTTCTTC; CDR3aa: CSARDHQGGLALGYNEQFF
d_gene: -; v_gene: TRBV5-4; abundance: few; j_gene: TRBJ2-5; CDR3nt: TGTGCCAGCAGCTTGCAAAAGCGGCGGGAAGAGACCCAGTACTTC; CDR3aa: CASSLQKRREETQYF
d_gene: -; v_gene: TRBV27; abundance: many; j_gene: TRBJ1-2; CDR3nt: TGTGCCACCCTATCGTTATTGTGGGGTGCAAACTATGGCTACACCTTC; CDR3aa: CATLSLLWGANYGYTF
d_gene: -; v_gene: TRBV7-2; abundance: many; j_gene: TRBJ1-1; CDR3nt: TGTGCCAGCAGCTTTCGGGAGACTGAAGCTTTCTTT; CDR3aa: CASSFRETEAFF
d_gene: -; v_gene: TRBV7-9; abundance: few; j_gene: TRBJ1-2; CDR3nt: TGTGCCAGCAGTAGGTCCGACTATGGCTACACCTTC; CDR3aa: CASSRSDYGYTF
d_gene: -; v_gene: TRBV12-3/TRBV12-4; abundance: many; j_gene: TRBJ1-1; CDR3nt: TGTGCCAGCAGTTCGGACAGCATGAACACTGAAGCTTTCTTT; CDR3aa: CASSSDSMNTEAFF
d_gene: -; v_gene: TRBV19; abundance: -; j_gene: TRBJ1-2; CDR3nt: TGTGCCAGTAGCCGGGGGTTGGACTATGGCTACACCTTC; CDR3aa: CASSRGLDYGYTF
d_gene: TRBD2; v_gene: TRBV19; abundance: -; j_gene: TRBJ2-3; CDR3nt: TGTGCCAGTAGTATAACCGGGACTATGGGTACGCAGTATTTT; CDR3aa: CASSITGTMGTQYF
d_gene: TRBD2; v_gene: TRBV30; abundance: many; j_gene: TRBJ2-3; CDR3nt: TGTGCCTCTCGACTAGCGGGAGGGCCCCGAGGCACAGATACGCAGTATTTT; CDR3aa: CASRLAGGPRGTDTQYF
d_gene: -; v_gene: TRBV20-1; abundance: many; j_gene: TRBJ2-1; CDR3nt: TGCAGTGCTAGTCGCGACTCCTACAATGAGCAGTTCTTC; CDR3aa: CSASRDSYNEQFF
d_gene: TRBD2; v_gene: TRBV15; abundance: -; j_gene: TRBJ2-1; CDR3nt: TGTGCCACCAGCAGAACCCCAAGACTAGCTGATGAGCAGTTCTTC; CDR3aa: CATSRTPRLADEQFF
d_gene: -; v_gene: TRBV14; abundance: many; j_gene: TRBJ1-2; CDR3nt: TGTGCCAGCAGCCAATCACACATTAACTATGGCTACACCTTC; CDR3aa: CASSQSHINYGYTF
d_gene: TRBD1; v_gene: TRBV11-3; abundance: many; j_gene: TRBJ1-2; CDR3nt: TGTGCCAGCAGCTTACGGGGGACAGTACTTTTCTATGGCTACACCTTC; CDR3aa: CASSLRGTVLFYGYTF
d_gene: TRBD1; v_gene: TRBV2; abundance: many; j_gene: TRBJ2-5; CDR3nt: TGTGCCAGCCACCGGGACAGGGGGCTGGAGACCCAGTACTTC; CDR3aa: CASHRDRGLETQYF
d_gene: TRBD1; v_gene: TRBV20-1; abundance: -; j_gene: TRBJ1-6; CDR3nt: TGCAGTGCTAGAGATCGGCGACAGGGAACTTCACCCCTCCACTTT; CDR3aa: CSARDRRQGTSPLHF